The following is a T cell receptor beta chain sequence with its context. The antigen remains unidentified. This PCR relied on a set of 60 Vbeta primers and 13 Jbeta primers. Sequenced by immunoSEQ multiplex PCR; TCRdb stores in-frame clones only, minus some. The sample holds around 150,000 clones, around 64% seen once. This sample is part of a study of cytomegalovirus exposure and HLA in healthy donors. For the study at large: Of the donors genotyped, several hundred in all, 75% to 90% fell in the Caucasian-associated ancestry cluster.

General observations from the study: Most TCR sequences were uncommon, yet certain public TCRs appeared in many donors. The study carried out a later analysis of TCR beta sequences. It associated some 15,000 of them with specific HLA alleles at a false discovery rate of 0.05. CMV serostatus was the sole immune exposure information available.

The germline V gene has CDR1 MGHRA and CDR2 YSYEKL. The V gene end was trimmed by 1 base and the J gene end by 3 bases; junction bases not matched to a gene: 2. The CDR3 loop spans 15 amino acids. The V and J genes are TRBV4-1 and TRBJ1-4; 7 bases map to TRBD1. This clonotype was obtained from a woman aged 30 to 39 in good health and CMV-seronegative. Sequenced input: PBMCs. The CDR3, as DNA: TGCGCCAGCAGCCAAGGAGGGGGCCCTAATGAAAAACTGTTTTTT. Translating it yields CASSQGGGPNEKLFF.